The 2 T cell receptor beta chains below all came from one sample that was sequenced in a study of T cell changes during pregnancy in multiple sclerosis. Sequencing was performed with immunoSEQ multiplex PCR; in TCRdb, only in-frame clones are kept and a portion is missing. The repertoire holds some 100,000 clones, with roughly 90% as singletons. This specimen consisted of peripheral blood, obtained after pregnancy. Source of these receptors: a female donor with multiple sclerosis, enrolled in a pregnancy study.

The rearrangement uses TRBV6-6 and TRBJ2-3; 11 bases match TRBD1. The CDR3 length is 14 residues. CDR1 is MNHNY and CDR2 is SVGAGI in the germline V gene (reference sequence). Germline trimming cut 10 bases from V and 3 bases from J; bases unmatched to any gene: 6. CDR3 in amino acids: CATRTGGGTDTQYF. CDR3 nucleotide sequence: TGTGCCACTCGGACAGGGGGCGGTACAGATACGCAGTATTTT.

V and J are TRBV2 and TRBJ1-1; D call uncertain. Germline V CDR1 and CDR2: SNHLY, FYNNEI. V dropped 7 bases and J dropped 0 bases, with 12 bases sitting between them. The CDR3 totals 14 residues. CDR3 amino acids: CASIYRGLNTEAFF. The CDR3 nucleotides read TGTGCCAGCATATATCGAGGTTTGAACACTGAAGCTTTCTTT.